This T cell receptor (beta chain) was obtained from a study of blood T cell repertoires in COVID-19. The overall study: The cDNA or gDNA used as material had been derived from T cells, B-cell-depleted T cells, or PBMCs.

The authors' processing: Reference gene primer amplification gave nucleated cell count estimates. TCRdb keeps only in-frame clones here, not all; method: immunoSEQ multiplex PCR. V, J and clone size are those of that table, while D and trimming were read from the DNA. The table has around 83,000 clones, approximately 81% seen once. This CDR3 has 14 amino acids. Germline CDR1 MDHEN, CDR2 SYDVKM. V gave up 5 bases and J gave up 1 base, with 12 bases separating them. This TCR derives from a woman between 70 and 85 years old with acute or convalescent COVID-19. The specimen sequenced was peripheral blood. The chain uses TRBV28 and TRBJ2-7, with D maybe TRBD1 (6 bases). Here the CDR3 DNA reads TGTGCCAGCAGTACAAAGACAGGTTCCTACGAGCAGTACGTC. Translation gives CASSTKTGSYEQYV.